Listed below are T cell receptor beta chains from one sample, sequenced in a study of CD8 T cells in ankylosing spondylitis. From the 5' RACE reads, TCRdb called clonotypes with MiXCR, one entry per CDR3 protein. The sample yields about 160,000 distinct CDR3 sequences, approximately 9% seen once. The sample comprised blood, either unsorted or a sorted T cell fraction (not recorded which). These receptors were collected from a female donor with ankylosing spondylitis or in good health (not recorded which). Both conserved end residues are part of each CDR3. A D gene is named only where the DNA matches it firmly. Some rows mark clone size as missing; the rest say once, few, many or name a class of expanded clone.

clone_size: many; d_call: -; j_call: TRBJ1-4; v_call: TRBV5-1; cdr3_aa: CASSSGTENEKLFF; cdr3_nt: TGCGCCAGCAGCTCCGGGACGGAGAATGAAAAACTGTTTTTT
clone_size: few; d_call: -; j_call: TRBJ2-1; v_call: TRBV28; cdr3_aa: CAGSGGREQFF; cdr3_nt: TGTGCCGGCTCAGGGGGGCGGGAGCAGTTCTTC
clone_size: many; d_call: -; j_call: TRBJ2-2; v_call: TRBV7-9; cdr3_aa: CASRLQGSVTGELFF; cdr3_nt: TGTGCCAGCAGACTACAGGGTTCGGTCACCGGGGAGCTGTTTTTT
clone_size: few; d_call: -; j_call: TRBJ1-2; v_call: TRBV19; cdr3_aa: CASSPLEGIYGYTF; cdr3_nt: TGTGCCAGTAGTCCCCTGGAGGGGATCTATGGCTACACCTTC
clone_size: -; d_call: -; j_call: TRBJ2-1; v_call: TRBV11-2; cdr3_aa: CASSFILRGEDNEQFF; cdr3_nt: TGTGCCAGCAGCTTTATCCTCAGAGGCGAAGACAATGAGCAGTTCTTC
clone_size: few; d_call: -; j_call: TRBJ1-1; v_call: TRBV6-5; cdr3_aa: CASSYNMNTEAFF; cdr3_nt: TGTGCCAGCAGTTACAACATGAACACTGAAGCTTTCTTT
clone_size: -; d_call: -; j_call: TRBJ1-5; v_call: TRBV12-1; cdr3_aa: CASSCPGQGTPSQPQHF; cdr3_nt: TGTGCCAGCAGCTGTCCGGGACAGGGGACCCCCAGTCAGCCCCAGCATTTT
clone_size: -; d_call: -; j_call: TRBJ2-7; v_call: TRBV27; cdr3_aa: CASSRDSVYEQYF; cdr3_nt: TGTGCCAGCAGCCGGGACTCCGTCTACGAGCAGTACTTC
clone_size: few; d_call: TRBD2; j_call: TRBJ2-1; v_call: TRBV6-5; cdr3_aa: CASSYALAGGYEQFF; cdr3_nt: TGTGCCAGCAGTTACGCACTAGCGGGGGGGTATGAGCAGTTCTTC
clone_size: once; d_call: TRBD1; j_call: TRBJ2-7; v_call: TRBV30; cdr3_aa: CAWTTGTGAYEQYF; cdr3_nt: TGTGCCTGGACAACCGGGACAGGGGCCTACGAGCAGTACTTC
clone_size: -; d_call: -; j_call: TRBJ2-5; v_call: TRBV4-3; cdr3_aa: CASSQVTEETQYF; cdr3_nt: TGCGCCAGCAGCCAAGTGACCGAAGAGACCCAGTACTTC
clone_size: -; d_call: -; j_call: TRBJ2-7; v_call: TRBV9; cdr3_aa: CASSEMGGPSAEQYF; cdr3_nt: TGTGCCAGCAGCGAGATGGGGGGCCCTAGCGCCGAGCAGTACTTC
clone_size: few; d_call: -; j_call: TRBJ2-3; v_call: TRBV4-1; cdr3_aa: CASSPTQTSTDTQYF; cdr3_nt: TGCGCCAGCAGCCCAACCCAGACTAGCACAGATACGCAGTATTTT
clone_size: -; d_call: -; j_call: TRBJ1-1; v_call: TRBV6-2/TRBV6-3; cdr3_aa: CATSKGTEAFF; cdr3_nt: TGTGCCACAAGCAAGGGCACTGAAGCTTTCTTT
clone_size: many; d_call: -; j_call: TRBJ1-1; v_call: TRBV4-1; cdr3_aa: CASSQDWASGSEAFF; cdr3_nt: TGCGCCAGCAGCCAAGATTGGGCCTCCGGGTCTGAAGCTTTCTTT
clone_size: few; d_call: -; j_call: TRBJ2-3; v_call: TRBV4-2; cdr3_aa: CASSQATGKGEADTQYF; cdr3_nt: TGTGCCAGCAGCCAAGCCACCGGGAAGGGGGAAGCAGATACGCAGTATTTT